The source of this TCR beta chain is a study of T cell changes during pregnancy in multiple sclerosis. The junction had 5 bases not matched to a gene; V was cut back by 0 bases and J by 3 bases. Germline values: CDR1 ENHRY, CDR2 SYGVKD. This CDR3 contains 17 residues. Clones were sequenced by immunoSEQ multiplex PCR, and TCRdb holds only the in-frame ones, with some missing. The table lists around 27,000 clones, around nine tenths of them singletons. The gene calls are TRBV10-3 and TRBJ2-7; 13 nucleotides line up with TRBD2. The receptor comes from a female donor with multiple sclerosis, enrolled in a pregnancy study. This sample comprised CD4+ T cells from peripheral blood mononuclear cells, obtained in the first trimester of pregnancy. CDR3 in amino acids: CAISESLAGGQGYEQYF. The CDR3 DNA reads as TGTGCCATCAGTGAGTCACTAGCGGGGGGGCAGGGCTACGAGCAGTACTTC.